The present TCR beta chain was sequenced within a study of OX40 agonist ivuxolimab in advanced cancers. Concerning the study at large: The costimulatory receptor OX40 (CD134) was targeted by ivuxolimab, a fully human IgG2 agonistic monoclonal antibody. Intravenous ivuxolimab was administered to patients every 2 weeks at six dose levels: 0.01, 0.1, 0.3, 1.5, 3 and 10 mg/kg. Patients were allowed to have had prior anti-PD-1, anti-PD-L1 or anti-CTLA-4 therapy, and approximately 40% of the dose-escalation patients had previously received checkpoint inhibitors. The dose-escalation cohort was about 83% male with a mean age of approximately 60 years, ranging from roughly 20 to 85. Of the approximately 54 dose-escalation patients, hepatocellular carcinoma was present in approximately 20, melanoma in roughly 15, renal cell carcinoma in 9 and head and neck cancer in 9. The point of sequencing TCRbeta in the periphery was to test whether ivuxolimab changed TCR sequence diversity and drove clonal T-cell expansion. Partial responses occurred in three dose-escalation patients: two with cutaneous melanoma and one with hepatocellular carcinoma. The paper reports the monotherapy dose-escalation portion (N ≈ 50 patients) of the phase I ivuxolimab trial. The paper's findings and limits, for the study overall: The antigen specificity of the peripheral T cells that underwent clonal expansion was not determined. On average, CD8+ T cells showed more expanded clones than CD4+ T cells after ivuxolimab. Partial responders in the 0.1-3.0 mg/kg groups had among the lowest normalized peripheral clonal expansion, especially among CD8+ T cells. At doses from 0.1 to 3.0 mg/kg, clonal expansion was seen in both CD4+ and CD8+ blood T cells between baseline and week 6. Low levels of normalized T-cell clonal expansion were also shown by some nonresponding patients.

To sequence the TCRbeta CDR3 region, genomic DNA was isolated from the sorted cells. The immunoSEQ Assay was used to sequence the TCRbeta CDR3 regions. TCRdb's version of the immuneACCESS table is confined to in-frame rearrangements and falls short of the full clone set. An unresolved V gene accounts for under half of the shortfall where checked; the remainder is of unknown origin. The sample table lists around 58,000 clones, over 75% of them with a count of one. The biggest ten clones account for approximately 5% of the sample. The trial excluded patients who had a history of autoimmune disease or were on systemic immunosuppression. Peripheral blood for TCR sequencing was collected from all dose cohorts at baseline, on cycle 4 day 1, and on cycle 7 day 1. The samples were drawn from a first-in-human, open-label, multicenter phase I dose-escalation trial of ivuxolimab. Adults with locally advanced or metastatic head and neck squamous cell, hepatocellular, melanoma or renal cell carcinoma were enrolled in the trial. Before TCR sequencing, CD4+ T cells and CD8+ T cells from peripheral blood were sorted into separate populations.

Concerning this clone: No antigen is known for it. No base quality information exists; no much larger clone differs at one position.

The CDR3 sequence holds 14 residues, the cysteine and phenylalanine included. The CDR3 DNA has 42 bases and is translated from base 1. Looking up the germline V gene yields CDR1 MNHEY and CDR2 SVGAGI. Compared with germline, V lacks 6 bases and J lacks 1 base; bases without a gene match: 5. The chain is made from TRBV6-5 and TRBJ2-5; TRBD1 matches 7 bases in the middle. The sequences come from CD4+ or CD8+ T cells sorted from blood, collected in a trial of the OX40 agonist ivuxolimab. This TCR derives from an adult with an advanced solid tumor such as melanoma, head and neck, liver or kidney cancer. The nucleotides are TGTGCCAGCAGATTCCGGGACAGCCAAGAGACCCAGTACTTC. This translates into CASRFRDSQETQYF.